The 8 T cell receptor beta chains listed next were all sequenced from one sample in a study of blood T cells in healthy people across ages. Together with a sample-barcoded 5' primer, a J-beta primer mix was included in a second PCR lasting about 6 to 11 cycles. TCRdb called the 5' RACE reads again in MiXCR, with one record for every CDR3 protein. This table holds approximately 1.5 million distinct CDR3 sequences, about 31% found once. The sample consisted of blood. These receptors originate from a woman in her twenties or thirties in good health.

This clonotype was seen at least ten times. The chain couples TRBV7-2 to TRBJ2-6; no reliable D call. CDR1 SGHTA and CDR2 FQGNSA come from the germline V gene. V lost 4 bases and J 4 bases, leaving 5 bases between the germline ends. This CDR3 is built from 13 residues. CDR3 coding DNA: TGTGCCAGCAGCTATAAAGGGGCCAACGTCCTGACTTTC. Amino acid sequence: CASSYKGANVLTF. Full variable domain (outside the CDR3, taken from reference TRBV7-2 and TRBJ2-6): GAGVSQSPSNKVTEKGKDVELRCDPISGHTALYWYRQSLGQGLEFLIYFQGNSAPDKSGLPSDRFSAERTGGSVSTLTIQRTQQEDSAVYLCASSYKGANVLTFGAGSRLTVL.

The DNA of the CDR3 is TGCGCCAGCGCCCTGAGCGGGGAGGGGAACACTGAAGCTTTCTTT. This codes for CASALSGEGNTEAFF. The V and J genes are TRBV10-2 and TRBJ1-1; no definite D call. Germline-derived CDR1 and CDR2 are WSHSY and SAAADI. This CDR3 has 15 residues. V lost 8 bases and J lost 1, with 17 bases in between.

This clonotype turned up a few times. The V call is TRBV20-1, the J call TRBJ2-7; 10 bases line up with TRBD2. V shed 0 bases and J 7 bases; nucleotides not matched to a gene: 6. The CDR3 sequence is 14 residues long. Germline V gene sequence: CDR1 DFQATT, CDR2 SNEGSKA (reference sequence). CDR3 sequence: CSAREERGGLEQYF. For the CDR3, the DNA is TGCAGTGCTAGAGAGGAGCGGGGGGGCCTAGAGCAGTACTTC.

The CDR3 sequence is CSARDRGDPYNEQFF. CDR3 coding DNA: TGCAGTGCTAGAGATCGGGGGGATCCTTACAATGAGCAGTTCTTC. The chain couples TRBV20-1 to TRBJ2-1, with TRBD2 identical over 7 bases. This CDR3 is 15 amino acids long. Unmatched junction bases numbered 6, after V lost 0 bases and J lost 4 bases. Germline V gives CDR1 DFQATT, CDR2 SNEGSKA (reference sequence).

To note about this clonotype: A read error may be the cause here, since a much bigger clone is one base away. This rearrangement joins TRBV20-1 to TRBJ2-7; 8 bases are shared with TRBD2. The CDR3 is 13 amino acids. Germline values: CDR1 DFQATT, CDR2 SNEGSKA (reference sequence). The CDR3 sequence: CCASTGRDYEQYF. CDR3 DNA: TGCTGTGCCTCTACCGGGAGGGACTACGAGCAGTACTTC.

The V call is TRBV6-6, the J call TRBJ1-1; TRBD1 matches 7 bases. The CDR3 is made up of 14 amino acids. In germline, CDR1 is MNHNY, CDR2 SVGAGI (reference sequence). The V segment lost 6 bases and the J segment 8 bases; nucleotides outside the gene matches: 12. Here the CDR3 DNA reads TGTGCCAGCAGCCCAACGACCACGGGACAGGAAGCTTTCTTT. Residues: CASSPTTTGQEAFF.

The chain recombines TRBV20-1 with TRBJ2-1, with 7 bases fitting TRBD2. The CDR3 spans 18 residues. Per germline, CDR1 DFQATT and CDR2 SNEGSKA (reference sequence). With 4 bases clipped from V and 7 bases from J, the junction kept 22 bases outside the gene matches. The CDR3 DNA is TGCAGTGCTACCTACGATCAGGGTAGCGGGCGGGTTGGGAATGAGCAGTTCTTC. Residues: CSATYDQGSGRVGNEQFF.

In this sample, this clonotype turned up once. The chain is built from TRBV5-1 and TRBJ1-2; D is undetermined. The CDR3 has 15 amino acids. Germline V CDR1 and CDR2: SGHRS, YFSETQ. Trimming pared 4 bases from V and 5 bases from J, leaving 18 bases between. The CDR3 DNA reads as TGCGCCAGCAGCGGGTCCAGGTTGGAAGGGTATGGCTACACCTTC. Translation: CASSGSRLEGYGYTF.